The clone carrying this T cell receptor (beta chain) was seen at least ten times. Its antigen is still unknown. The data are from a study of T-cell reconstitution after alpha-beta-depleted transplantation in children. The library targeted TCRbeta and was prepared with unique molecular identifiers. TCRdb reprocessed the PCR reads with MiXCR, giving one entry per CDR3 protein. Of roughly 200,000 distinct CDR3 sequences listed, about 8.2% are singletons. Regarding the study as a whole: Surviving recipient T cells and thymic progenitors underlay high day-60 TCRbeta diversity in some patients. T-cell numbers and diversity, one year after transplant, stemmed largely from T cells that were newly produced. Expanded graft clones numbering several hundred reportedly gave rise to alpha-beta T cells about two months after transplant.

Trimming removed 0 bases from V and 0 bases from J; junction bases left unmatched: 3. Germline CDR1 and CDR2: SGHRS and YFSETQ. The CDR3 covers 16 residues. The specimen was PBMCs, mostly from graft donor cells, collected 360 days after TCRalphabeta/CD19-depleted stem cell transplant. J is TRBJ2-1 and V is TRBV5-1; 7 bases fit TRBD2. The receptor was derived from a male patient aged 2 to 10 who had a stem cell transplant for acute myeloid leukemia, so the T cells may come from the graft donor. The CDR3 region is CASSLGTRSSYNEQFF. The DNA of the CDR3 is TGCGCCAGCAGCTTGGGGACTAGGAGCTCCTACAATGAGCAGTTCTTC.